This T cell receptor beta chain was captured by sequencing in a study of cytomegalovirus exposure and HLA in healthy donors. General observations from the study: TCR beta sequences reportedly predicted most subjects' HLA-A and HLA-B alleles accurately. A reported reduction in N-insertions relative to the roughly 710-donor mean was seen in an Asian-associated ancestry cluster in a later analysis. TCR beta V- and J-gene trimming, according to a later analysis, was linked to a missense DCLRE1C variant.

The PCR made use of 60 Vbeta and 13 Jbeta primers. Repertoires were generated with immunoSEQ multiplex PCR, while TCRdb's copy carries only in-frame clones and drops some. The table includes 150,000 or so clones, about four fifths detected once. The study sampled nominally healthy donors, though unrecorded immune exposures were likely. The CDR3 is 13 residues long. Trimming removed 2 bases at V and 3 bases at J, with 8 bases between. Germline V gene data show CDR1 as ENHRY and CDR2 as SYGVKD. Notes on this clone: What it recognizes is unknown.

This chain links TRBV10-3 with TRBJ2-7; maybe TRBD1 (5 bases). Specimen: PBMCs. The clonotype originates from a man between 50 and 59 years old in good health and CMV-seropositive. CDR3 sequence (DNA): TGTGCCATCAGTGAGGCTGACAGCTACGAGCAGTACTTC. Protein: CAISEADSYEQYF.